Included here is one T cell receptor (beta chain) sequence, with context. Cohort placement rested on clinical history that participants reported themselves. The record originates from a study of blood T cell repertoires in COVID-19. Overall study: Nucleic acid was either cDNA or gDNA, and it came from T cells, B-cell-depleted T cells, or PBMCs.

Profiled with immunoSEQ multiplex PCR; TCRdb holds only in-frame clones, not every one. The top ten hold 0.95% to 1.5% of the sample, which has about 200,000 clones, around 89% seen once. Germline V gives CDR1 MNHEY, CDR2 SMNVEV (reference sequence). CDR3 length: 16 residues. V shed 5 bases, J shed 6 bases, and the junction held 8 bases outside the gene matches. This rearrangement joins TRBV27 to TRBJ2-1, with 12 bases matching TRBD2. This sequence was found in a man younger than 45 who had recovered from COVID-19. The specimen sequenced was PBMCs or T cells enriched from blood (not recorded which). The CDR3 DNA sequence: TGTGCCAGCAGTCGCCGCCTAGCGGGAGGGCCCAATGAGCAGTTCTTC. Its protein is CASSRRLAGGPNEQFF.